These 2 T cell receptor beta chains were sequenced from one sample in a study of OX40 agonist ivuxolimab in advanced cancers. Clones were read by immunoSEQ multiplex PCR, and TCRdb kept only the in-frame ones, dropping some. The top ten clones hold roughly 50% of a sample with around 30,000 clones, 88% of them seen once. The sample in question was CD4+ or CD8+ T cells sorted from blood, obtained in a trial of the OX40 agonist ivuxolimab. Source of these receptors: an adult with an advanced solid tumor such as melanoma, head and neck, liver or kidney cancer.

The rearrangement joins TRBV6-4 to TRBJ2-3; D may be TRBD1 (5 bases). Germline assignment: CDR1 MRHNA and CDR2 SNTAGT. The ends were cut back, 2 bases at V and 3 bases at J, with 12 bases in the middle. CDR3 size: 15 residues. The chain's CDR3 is CASSDGRGETDTQYF. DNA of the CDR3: TGTGCCAGCAGTGACGGTAGGGGTGAGACAGATACGCAGTATTTT.

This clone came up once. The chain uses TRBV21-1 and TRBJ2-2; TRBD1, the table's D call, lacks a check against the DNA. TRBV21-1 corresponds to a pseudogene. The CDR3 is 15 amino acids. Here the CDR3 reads CASSSNRENTGELFF. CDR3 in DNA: TGTGCCAGCAGCTCAAACAGGGAAAACACCGGGGAGCTGTTTTTT.